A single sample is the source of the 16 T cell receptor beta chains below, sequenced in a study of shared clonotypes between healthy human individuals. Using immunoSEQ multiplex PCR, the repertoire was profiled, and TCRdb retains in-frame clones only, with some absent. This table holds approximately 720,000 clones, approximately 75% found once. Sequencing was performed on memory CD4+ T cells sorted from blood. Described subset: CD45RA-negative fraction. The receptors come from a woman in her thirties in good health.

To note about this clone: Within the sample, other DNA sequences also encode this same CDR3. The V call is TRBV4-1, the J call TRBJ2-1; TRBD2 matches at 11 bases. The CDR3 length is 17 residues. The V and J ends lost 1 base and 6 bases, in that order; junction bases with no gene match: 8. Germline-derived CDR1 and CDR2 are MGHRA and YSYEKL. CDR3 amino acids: CASSQAATSGSPNEQFF. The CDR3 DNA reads TGCGCCAGCAGCCAAGCCGCTACTAGCGGGAGTCCCAATGAGCAGTTCTTC.

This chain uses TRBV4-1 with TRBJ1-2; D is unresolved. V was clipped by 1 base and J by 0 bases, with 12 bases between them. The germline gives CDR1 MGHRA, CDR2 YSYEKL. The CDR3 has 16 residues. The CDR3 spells CASSQGAGTSNYGYTF. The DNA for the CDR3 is TGCGCCAGCAGCCAAGGTGCTGGCACTTCTAACTATGGCTACACCTTC.

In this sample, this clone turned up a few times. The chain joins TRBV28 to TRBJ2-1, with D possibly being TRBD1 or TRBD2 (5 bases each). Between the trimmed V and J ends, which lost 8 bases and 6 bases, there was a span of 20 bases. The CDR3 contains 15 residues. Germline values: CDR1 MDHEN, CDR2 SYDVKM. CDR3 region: CASFRGTGAGNEQFF. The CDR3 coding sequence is TGTGCCAGCTTCCGGGGTACTGGGGCGGGCAATGAGCAGTTCTTC.

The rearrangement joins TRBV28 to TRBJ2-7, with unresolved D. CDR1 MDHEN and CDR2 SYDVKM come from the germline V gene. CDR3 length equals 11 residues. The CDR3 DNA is TGTGCAGTTGTCGGTACACACGAGCAGTACTTC. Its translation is CAVVGTHEQYF.

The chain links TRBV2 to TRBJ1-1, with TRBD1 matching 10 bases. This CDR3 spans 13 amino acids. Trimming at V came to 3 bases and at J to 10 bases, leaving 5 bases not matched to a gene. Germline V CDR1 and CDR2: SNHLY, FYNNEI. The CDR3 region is CASSETGGRGAFF. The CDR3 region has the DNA TGTGCCAGCAGTGAGACAGGGGGCAGGGGAGCTTTCTTT. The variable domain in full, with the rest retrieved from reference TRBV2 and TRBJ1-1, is EPEVTQTPSHQVTQMGQEVILRCVPISNHLYFYWYRQILGQKVEFLVSFYNNEISEKSEIFDDQFSVERPDGSNFTLKIRSTKLEDSAMYFCASSETGGRGAFFGQGTRLTVV.

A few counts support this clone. The DNA of the CDR3 is TGTGCCACCAGCAGAGATGTGGGAGAGACCCAGTACTTC. Translating gives CATSRDVGETQYF. The chain uses TRBV15 and TRBJ2-5, with D unclear. The CDR3 extends over 13 amino acids. V lost 0 bases and J 4 bases, leaving 6 bases between the germline ends. From germline, CDR1 is LNHNV and CDR2 YYDKDF (reference sequence).

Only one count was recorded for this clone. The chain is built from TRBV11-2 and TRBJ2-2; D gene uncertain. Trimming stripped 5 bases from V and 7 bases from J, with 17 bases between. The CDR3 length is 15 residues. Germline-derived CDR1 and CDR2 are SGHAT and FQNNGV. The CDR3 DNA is TGTGCCAGCAGCCCTCGGGTGACCTGGGTCGGGGAGCTGTTTTTT. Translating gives CASSPRVTWVGELFF.

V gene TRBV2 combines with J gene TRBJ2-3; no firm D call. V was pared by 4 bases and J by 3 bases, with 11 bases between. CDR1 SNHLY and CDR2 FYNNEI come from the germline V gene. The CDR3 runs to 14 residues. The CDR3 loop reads CASSVQVETDTQYF. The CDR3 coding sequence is TGTGCCAGCAGTGTCCAAGTGGAGACAGATACGCAGTATTTT. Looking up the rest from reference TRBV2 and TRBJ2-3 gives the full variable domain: EPEVTQTPSHQVTQMGQEVILRCVPISNHLYFYWYRQILGQKVEFLVSFYNNEISEKSEIFDDQFSVERPDGSNFTLKIRSTKLEDSAMYFCASSVQVETDTQYFGPGTRLTVL.

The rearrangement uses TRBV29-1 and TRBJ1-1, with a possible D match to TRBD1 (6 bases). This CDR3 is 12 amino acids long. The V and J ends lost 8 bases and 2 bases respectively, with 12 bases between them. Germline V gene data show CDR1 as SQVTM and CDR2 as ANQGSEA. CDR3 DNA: TGCAGCCACAACAGGGAAAACACTGAAGCTTTCTTT. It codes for CSHNRENTEAFF.

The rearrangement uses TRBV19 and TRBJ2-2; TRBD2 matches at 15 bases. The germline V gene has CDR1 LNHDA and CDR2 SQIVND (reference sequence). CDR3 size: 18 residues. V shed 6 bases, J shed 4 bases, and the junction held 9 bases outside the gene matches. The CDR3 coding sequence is TGTGCCAGTAGGCCCGGACTAGCGGGAGGGCGTGGCACCGGGGAGCTGTTTTTT. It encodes CASRPGLAGGRGTGELFF.

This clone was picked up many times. Here the CDR3 DNA reads TGTGCCAGCAGCTTAGTGTTGGCTAGCACCGAGCAGTACTTC. Translating gives CASSLVLASTEQYF. The chain has TRBV11-3 and TRBJ2-7, with D maybe TRBD2 (5 bases). The CDR3 covers 14 residues. CDR1 SGHNT and CDR2 YENEEA come from the germline V gene. Trimming took 1 base from V and 6 from J, leaving 13 bases between them.

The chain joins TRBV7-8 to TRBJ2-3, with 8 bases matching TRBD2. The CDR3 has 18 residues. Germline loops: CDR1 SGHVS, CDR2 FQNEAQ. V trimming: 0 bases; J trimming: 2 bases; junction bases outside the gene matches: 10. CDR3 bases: TGTGCCAGCAGCTTAGCGATTCGAAGCGGGAGAGTCACAGATACGCAGTATTTT. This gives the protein CASSLAIRSGRVTDTQYF.

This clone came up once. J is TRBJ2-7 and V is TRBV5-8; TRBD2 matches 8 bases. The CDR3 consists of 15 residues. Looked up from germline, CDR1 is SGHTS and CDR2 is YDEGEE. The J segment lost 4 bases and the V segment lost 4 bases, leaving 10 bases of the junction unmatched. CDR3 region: CASSLSPTSVYEQYF. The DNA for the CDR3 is TGTGCCAGCAGCCTTAGCCCGACTAGCGTGTACGAGCAGTACTTC. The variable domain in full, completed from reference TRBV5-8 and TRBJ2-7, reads EAGVTQSPTHLIKTRGQQATLRCSPISGHTSVYWYQQALGLGLQFLLWYDEGEERNRGNFPPRFSGRQFPNYSSELNVNALELEDSALYLCASSLSPTSVYEQYFGPGTRLTVT.

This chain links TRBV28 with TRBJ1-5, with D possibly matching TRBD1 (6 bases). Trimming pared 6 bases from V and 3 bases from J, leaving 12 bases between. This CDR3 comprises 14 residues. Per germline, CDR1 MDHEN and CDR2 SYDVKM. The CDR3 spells CASREQGTNQPQHF. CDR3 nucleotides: TGTGCCAGCAGAGAACAGGGAACCAATCAGCCCCAGCATTTT.

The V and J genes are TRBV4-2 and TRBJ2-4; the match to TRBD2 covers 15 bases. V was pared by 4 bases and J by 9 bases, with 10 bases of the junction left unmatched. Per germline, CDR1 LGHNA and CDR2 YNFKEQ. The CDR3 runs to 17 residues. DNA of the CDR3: TGTGCCAGCAGCCCCATCGGACTAGCGGGAGGGGCTAGCATTCAGTACTTC. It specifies CASSPIGLAGGASIQYF.

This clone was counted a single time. The chain's CDR3 is CSVIYGLAETQYF. The CDR3 nucleotides are TGCAGCGTCATTTACGGACTAGCGGAGACCCAGTACTTC. V usage is TRBV29-1 and J usage is TRBJ2-5; TRBD2 matches at 9 bases. Per the germline V gene, CDR1 is SQVTM and CDR2 is ANQGSEA. V was pared by 6 bases and J by 5 bases, with 7 bases of the junction left unmatched. There are 13 residues in the CDR3.